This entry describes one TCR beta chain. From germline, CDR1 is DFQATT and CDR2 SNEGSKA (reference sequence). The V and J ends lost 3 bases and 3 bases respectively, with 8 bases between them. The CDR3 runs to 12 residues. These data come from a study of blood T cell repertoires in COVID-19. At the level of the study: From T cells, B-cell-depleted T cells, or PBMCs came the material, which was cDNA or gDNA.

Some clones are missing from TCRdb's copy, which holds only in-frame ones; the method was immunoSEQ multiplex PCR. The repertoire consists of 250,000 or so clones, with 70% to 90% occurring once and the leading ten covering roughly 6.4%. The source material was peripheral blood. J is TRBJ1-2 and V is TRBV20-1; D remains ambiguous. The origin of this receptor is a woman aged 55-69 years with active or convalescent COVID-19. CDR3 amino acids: CSASIQDYGYTF. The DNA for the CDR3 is TGCAGTGCTAGTATCCAGGACTATGGCTACACCTTC.